Presented here are 14 T cell receptor beta chains from one specimen sequenced in a study of cytomegalovirus exposure and HLA in healthy donors. PCR employed 60 Vbeta and 13 Jbeta primers. The table came from immunoSEQ multiplex PCR; TCRdb's copy has only in-frame clones and leaves some out. The table records around 92,000 clones, over 80% of them present only once. The sample taken for sequencing was PBMCs. Source of these receptors: a female donor in good health and CMV-seropositive.

CDR3 protein: CASSLGRVDEKLFF. In nucleotides, the CDR3 is TGTGCCAGCAGCTTGGGCAGGGTGGATGAAAAACTGTTTTTT. This chain uses TRBV5-4 with TRBJ1-4; D is possibly TRBD1 (5 bases). Deletions cut 0 bases from V and 6 bases from J, with 9 bases between. Germline lookup yields CDR1 SGHNT and CDR2 YYREEE (reference sequence). The CDR3 runs to 14 residues. Full variable domain (missing parts from reference TRBV5-4 and TRBJ1-4): ETGVTQSPTHLIKTRGQQVTLRCSSQSGHNTVSWYQQALGQGPQFIFQYYREEENGRGNFPPRFSGLQFPNYSSELNVNALELDDSALYLCASSLGRVDEKLFFGSGTQLSVL.

The chain has TRBV9 and TRBJ2-1; TRBD2 agrees at 7 bases. CDR3 length equals 14 residues. The V segment lost 4 bases and the J segment 7 bases; nucleotides outside the gene matches: 8. Germline values: CDR1 SGDLS, CDR2 YYNGEE. The CDR3 DNA follows: TGTGCCAGCAGCATTCCGGGACTACGGAATGAGCAGTTCTTC. Protein product: CASSIPGLRNEQFF. Combining the CDR3 with reference TRBV9 and TRBJ2-1 gives the whole variable domain DSGVTQTPKHLITATGQRVTLRCSPRSGDLSVYWYQQSLDQGLQFLIQYYNGEERAKGNILERFSAQQFPDLHSELNLSSLELGDSALYFCASSIPGLRNEQFFGPGTRLTVL.

V and J are TRBV4-2 and TRBJ1-2; D gene unclear. The CDR3 is 13 residues long. Deletions cut 0 bases from V and 4 bases from J, with 6 bases between. Germline CDR1 LGHNA, CDR2 YNFKEQ. For the CDR3, the DNA is TGTGCCAGCAGCCAAGATCTCCTCTATGGCTACACCTTC. It codes for CASSQDLLYGYTF.

This CDR3 is CASSSGTGAFYGYTF. As DNA, the CDR3 is TGTGCCAGCAGCAGCGGGACAGGGGCCTTCTATGGCTACACCTTC. The chain joins TRBV7-9 to TRBJ1-2; 10 bases match TRBD1. The ends lost 5 bases at V and 4 bases at J; junction bases unmatched: 7. The CDR3 spans 15 residues. Per germline, CDR1 SEHNR and CDR2 FQNEAQ (reference sequence).

The chain has TRBV2 and TRBJ2-7; 8 bases are a match to TRBD1. Germline V CDR1 and CDR2: SNHLY, FYNNEI. Trimming cost V 3 bases and J 5 bases; bases outside gene matches: 6. The CDR3 contains 14 residues. The CDR3 DNA reads as TGTGCCAGCAGTGATCGGACAGGGAGCGACGAGCAGTACTTC. Amino acids: CASSDRTGSDEQYF.

The rearrangement uses TRBV28 and TRBJ2-2; D is ambiguous. From germline, CDR1 is MDHEN and CDR2 SYDVKM. V lost 6 bases, J lost 7 bases, and 6 bases lay in between. This CDR3 region has 11 residues. The CDR3 DNA reads TGTGCCAGCAGCCCGAGCGGGGAGCTGTTTTTT. Translation gives CASSPSGELFF.

The chain carries TRBV4-2 and TRBJ2-6, with D possibly matching TRBD2 (5 bases). Trimming took off 0 bases at V and 0 bases at J, with 6 bases between the two ends. This CDR3 has 16 amino acids. Germline-derived CDR1 and CDR2 are LGHNA and YNFKEQ. The CDR3 protein is CASSQEGSSGANVLTF. CDR3 sequence (DNA): TGTGCCAGCAGCCAAGAAGGGAGCTCTGGGGCCAACGTCCTGACTTTC.

The rearrangement links TRBV2 to TRBJ1-1, with D possibly matching TRBD1 (5 bases). Trimming took off 3 bases at V and 4 bases at J, with 15 bases between the two ends. Germline CDR1 reads SNHLY; CDR2 reads FYNNEI. The CDR3 is made up of 15 amino acids. CDR3: CASSDSGGDGTEAFF. CDR3 in DNA: TGTGCCAGCAGTGATAGTGGAGGGGATGGCACTGAAGCTTTCTTT.

This chain links TRBV5-1 with TRBJ2-7; TRBD1 is a possible D gene (6 bases). Trimming took 4 bases from V and 5 from J, leaving 16 bases between them. The germline gives CDR1 SGHRS, CDR2 YFSETQ. The CDR3 covers 14 residues. CDR3 DNA: TGCGCCAGCAGCCTGGGACACCGAGTGGACGAGCAGTACTTC. Its translation is CASSLGHRVDEQYF.

The chain uses TRBV4-1 and TRBJ2-7; the D gene is possibly TRBD2 (5 bases). CDR1 is MGHRA and CDR2 is YSYEKL in the germline V gene. This CDR3 is 14 amino acids long. V dropped 0 bases and J dropped 6 bases, with 12 bases sitting between them. This CDR3 reads CASSQDRGVSEQYF. CDR3 nucleotide sequence: TGCGCCAGCAGCCAAGATCGGGGTGTCTCCGAGCAGTACTTC.

The chain couples TRBV25-1 to TRBJ2-2, with a possible D match to TRBD2 (5 bases). The V gene's germline CDR1 is MGHDK and CDR2 SYGVNS. The CDR3 consists of 14 residues. Trimming removed 5 bases from V and 4 bases from J, with 11 bases in between. This CDR3 reads CASSLRAATGELFF. CDR3 nucleotide sequence: TGTGCCAGCAGTTTGAGGGCCGCCACCGGGGAGCTGTTTTTT. Full variable domain (outside the CDR3, taken from reference TRBV25-1 and TRBJ2-2): EADIYQTPRYLVIGTGKKITLECSQTMGHDKMYWYQQDPGMELHLIHYSYGVNSTEKGDLSSESTVSRIRTEHFPLTLESARPSHTSQYLCASSLRAATGELFFGEGSRLTVL.

The chain is built from TRBV5-1 and TRBJ2-1, with 7 bases matching TRBD2. From germline, CDR1 is SGHRS and CDR2 YFSETQ. The trim removed 0 bases at V and 5 bases at J, leaving 5 bases unmatched. The CDR3 runs to 15 residues. The DNA for the CDR3 is TGCGCCAGCAGCTTGGAGCTCCGGGGGGACAATGAGCAGTTCTTC. Protein sequence: CASSLELRGDNEQFF.

This chain connects TRBV5-6 to TRBJ2-5, with a weak D call TRBD1 (6 bases). V was trimmed by 0 bases and J by 3 bases, leaving 15 bases between them. Germline assignment: CDR1 SGHDT and CDR2 YYEEEE. The CDR3 loop spans 16 amino acids. The CDR3 bases are TGTGCCAGCAGCTTGGAGGCTCCCCAGGGGAAAGAGACCCAGTACTTC. As protein: CASSLEAPQGKETQYF.

The chain recombines TRBV19 with TRBJ2-5; 10 nucleotides align to TRBD1. Germline V CDR1 and CDR2: LNHDA, SQIVND (reference sequence). This CDR3 contains 14 residues. V lost 4 bases and J lost 6; bases outside the gene matches: 5. CDR3 sequence (DNA): TGTGCCAGTAGTACCGGGACAGGGGAAAAGACCCAGTACTTC. Protein sequence: CASSTGTGEKTQYF. The full variable domain, its missing parts supplied by reference TRBV19 and TRBJ2-5, is DGGITQSPKYLFRKEGQNVTLSCEQNLNHDAMYWYRQDPGQGLRLIYYSQIVNDFQKGDIAEGYSVSREKKESFPLTVTSAQKNPTAFYLCASSTGTGEKTQYFGPGTRLLVL.